The present entry profiles one TCR beta chain with its context. This clone qualifies as large (0.1 to 1%). Its antigen is not yet known. The input lacks base qualities; no much larger clone sits a single base away. The data were taken from a study of a mutant IDH1 vaccine in newly diagnosed glioma (dated by TCRdb to about 2021). About the investigation overall: Patients received eight vaccinations in weeks 1, 3, 5, 7, 11, 15, 19 and 23, corresponding to visits V03 through V10. Of the roughly 34 treated patients, roughly 60% were male and 37.5% were female, and the mean age was around 40 years. Six visits were used for peripheral blood collection: V03 (baseline), V05, V07, V10, V12 and V13. In the chemotherapy-containing groups, vaccination started alongside temozolomide cycles, whereas in patients who had radiotherapy alone it started 4-6 weeks after radiotherapy. Before enrollment, patients had received standard therapy of radiotherapy alone, temozolomide alone, or radiochemotherapy with temozolomide; most received the combination. For exploratory analyses, fewer than 30 treated patients had longitudinal TCRB deep sequencing done wherever samples were available.

CDR1 is given as SGHAT and CDR2 as FQDESV, both from the germline V gene (reference sequence). Trimming removed 5 bases from V and 5 bases from J, leaving 12 bases between the germline ends. CDR3 length: 13 amino acids, cysteine to phenylalanine. The retained sequence is limited to the CDR3, 39 bases, with the frame set at the first base. This sample's time point label indicates: week 23, last vaccination. Every vaccine dose consisted of 300 ug of a 20-mer mutant IDH1 peptide in Montanide, administered subcutaneously together with topical imiquimod. Newly diagnosed WHO grade 3 or 4 IDH1-mutant astrocytomas showing loss of nuclear ATRX were present in the donors. The samples were drawn from NOA16, a multicentre, single-arm, open-label phase I trial in Germany that tested a mutant IDH1 peptide vaccine in humans for the first time. Genomic DNA for TCRB sequencing was extracted from EDTA blood using the DNeasy Blood and Tissue Kit.

Library construction relied on the immunoSEQ multiplex PCR assay. Rearranged TCR beta chain sequences were amplified using the hsTCRB Kit according to the manufacturer's protocol. TCRB libraries were sequenced on an Illumina MiSeq. Processing in the source paper ran as follows. The kit vendor's proprietary platform handled demultiplexing, trimming and gene mapping. This immuneACCESS table, as held by TCRdb, lists in-frame sequences with V and J called but not all clones. Of the missing ones, under half trace to an unresolved V gene in checked studies; the others have no known cause. The DNA gave D and trimming, while V, J and clone size come from that table. The sample table records 9,500 to 12,000 clones; roughly 88% of these occur just once. Together, the top ten hold about 5.2% of the sample. What the authors observed across the whole study: The authors stated that sample limitations prevented analyses of patient blood samples from being reproduced. Changes in the top peripheral T cell clonotypes picked up by TCRB sequencing did not appear to be linked to pseudoprogression. PBMC samples for TCRB deep sequencing were selected based on availability. Across multiple MHC alleles, vaccine-induced immune responses were seen in 90% to 95% of patients.

This sequence was found in a woman aged 35 to 49 with glioma. Some clones in this sample may be carry-over from other donors' samples. The chain couples TRBV11-1 to TRBJ1-1; the D gene identity is not certain. The material was PBMCs, obtained from a glioma patient whose treatment included an IDH1 peptide vaccine. The nucleotide sequence reads TGTGCCAGCAGCGAGGGAGTCCGAACTGAAGCTTTCTTT. Translated, this is CASSEGVRTEAFF.